Shown below are 12 T cell receptor beta chains from a single sample sequenced in a study of cytomegalovirus exposure and HLA in healthy donors. Primers: 60 Vbeta forward and 13 Jbeta reverse. Sequencing was performed with immunoSEQ multiplex PCR; in TCRdb, only in-frame clones are kept and a portion is missing. The top ten hold roughly 4% of the sample, which has about 300,000 clones, roughly 88% seen once. Sequencing used PBMCs. The receptors stem from a man in his forties in good health and CMV-seropositive.

The CDR3 DNA follows: TGTGCCAGCAGCGCCGGGACAGGGGGAATCACTGAAGCTTTCTTT. Translation: CASSAGTGGITEAFF. The chain employs TRBV7-3 and TRBJ1-1; TRBD1 matches at 11 bases. Germline V gene sequence: CDR1 SGHTA, CDR2 FQGTGA. Unmatched junction bases numbered 6, after V lost 5 bases and J lost 4 bases. CDR3 length equals 15 residues.

The V gene is TRBV5-1, the J gene TRBJ2-5; D unresolved. The CDR3 totals 12 residues. CDR1 and CDR2 (germline): SGHRS, YFSETQ. Between the trimmed V and J ends, which lost 4 bases and 2 bases, there was a span of 6 bases. As DNA, the CDR3 is TGCGCCAGCAGCCGCACTCAAGAGACCCAGTACTTC. This gives the protein CASSRTQETQYF.

The J gene is TRBJ2-6, the V gene TRBV19, with D unclear. Trimming removed 7 bases at V and 0 bases at J, with 10 bases between. Germline values: CDR1 LNHDA, CDR2 SQIVND (reference sequence). This CDR3 has 15 residues. The chain's CDR3 is CASTPRPSGANVLTF. CDR3 sequence (DNA): TGTGCCAGTACCCCGCGGCCCTCTGGGGCCAACGTCCTGACTTTC.

CDR3 DNA: TGCGCCAGCAGCTTGGTAAACAATGAGCAGTTCTTC. Its protein is CASSLVNNEQFF. The J gene is TRBJ2-1, the V gene TRBV5-1; D uncertain. This CDR3 spans 12 amino acids. Deletions cut 0 bases from V and 5 bases from J, with 3 bases between. CDR1 and CDR2 from the germline V gene are SGHRS and YFSETQ. The full variable domain, rest sourced from reference TRBV5-1 and TRBJ2-1, is KAGVTQTPRYLIKTRGQQVTLSCSPISGHRSVSWYQQTPGQGLQFLFEYFSETQRNKGNFPGRFSGRQFSNSRSEMNVSTLELGDSALYLCASSLVNNEQFFGPGTRLTVL.

V and J are TRBV5-1 and TRBJ1-1; tentative D call: TRBD1 (6 bases). Deletions cut 4 bases from V and 4 bases from J, with 17 bases between. The germline V gene has CDR1 SGHRS and CDR2 YFSETQ. The CDR3 totals 15 residues. The chain's CDR3 is CASSPNRVMATEAFF. CDR3 nucleotides: TGCGCCAGCAGCCCAAACAGGGTGATGGCCACTGAAGCTTTCTTT. The whole variable domain, remainder taken from reference TRBV5-1 and TRBJ1-1, is KAGVTQTPRYLIKTRGQQVTLSCSPISGHRSVSWYQQTPGQGLQFLFEYFSETQRNKGNFPGRFSGRQFSNSRSEMNVSTLELGDSALYLCASSPNRVMATEAFFGQGTRLTVV.

A note on this clone: At one end the junction does not follow the germline gene, possibly because of a read error. The chain links TRBV7-7 to TRBJ2-3, with a tentative D call TRBD1 (6 bases). This CDR3 spans 13 amino acids. CDR1 SSHAT and CDR2 FNYEAQ come from the germline V gene (reference sequence). The CDR3 nucleotides are TGTGCTAGCAGCCGACAGGTCGGGGCTACGCAGTATTTT. Its protein is CASSRQVGATQYF.

The chain combines TRBV5-4 with TRBJ2-6; perhaps TRBD2 as D (6 bases). The germline V gene encodes CDR1 SGHNT and CDR2 YYREEE (reference sequence). Trimming took off 4 bases at V and 4 bases at J, with 12 bases between the two ends. This CDR3 is 15 amino acids long. This CDR3 reads CASSTGTLGANVLTF. CDR3 DNA sequence: TGTGCCAGCAGCACCGGGACTCTCGGGGCCAACGTCCTGACTTTC.

The chain carries TRBV5-1 and TRBJ2-1; TRBD1 matches at 11 bases. CDR1 is SGHRS and CDR2 is YFSETQ in the germline V gene. J gave up 4 bases and V 3 bases, and 3 bases lay outside the gene matches. The CDR3 runs to 15 residues. The DNA for the CDR3 is TGCGCCAGCAGCTGGACAGGGGGCGCGTACAATGAGCAGTTCTTC. It codes for CASSWTGGAYNEQFF.

This chain connects TRBV19 to TRBJ1-1, with 10 bases that match TRBD1. V dropped 9 bases and J dropped 0; count of bases not matched to a gene: 4. In germline, CDR1 is LNHDA, CDR2 SQIVND (reference sequence). This CDR3 spans 14 amino acids. The CDR3: CASRGQGMNTEAFF. The DNA of the CDR3 is TGTGCCAGCAGGGGACAGGGGATGAACACTGAAGCTTTCTTT.

The V and J genes are TRBV28 and TRBJ1-1; D uncertain. Per the germline V gene, CDR1 is MDHEN and CDR2 is SYDVKM. This CDR3 contains 14 residues. Trimming took off 6 bases at V and 5 bases at J, with 16 bases between the two ends. The CDR3, as DNA: TGTGCCAGCAGCTCTCCGACACGAGGGACTGAAGCTTTCTTT. Its translation: CASSSPTRGTEAFF.

The V call is TRBV12-5, the J call TRBJ2-7; 8 bases map to TRBD1. The CDR3 totals 15 residues. Germline V gene data show CDR1 as LGHNT and CDR2 as FRNRAP. V lost 4 bases to trimming and J lost 2 bases; unmatched junction nucleotides: 7. The CDR3 nucleotides are TGTGCTAGTGGTTGCCGGGACAGGAAAACCTACGAGCAGTACTTC. Its protein is CASGCRDRKTYEQYF.

The chain combines TRBV6-5 with TRBJ2-2, with D uncertain. The CDR3 consists of 14 residues. CDR1 and CDR2 from the germline V gene are MNHEY and SVGAGI. V was cut by 5 bases and J by 1 base, with 8 bases left in between. The CDR3 spells CASSGQMNTGELFF. In DNA form, the CDR3 reads TGTGCCAGCAGTGGGCAGATGAACACCGGGGAGCTGTTTTTT.